This paragraph covers one T cell receptor beta chain sequence. Its matching antigen is unknown. This specimen belongs to a study of monozygotic twins with inflammatory bowel disease. Study outcomes and limitations: There was no support for any single strong signal or clonotype associated with IBD. Diversity of TCRbeta measured by inverse Simpson was lower in IBD patients than in healthy co-twins.

A template switching step added UMIs, each with a 6-nucleotide sample barcode. TCRdb re-called the 5' RACE reads; one entry per CDR3 protein, DNA not given. This sample contains 190,000 or so distinct CDR3 sequences. The sample taken for sequencing was blood. This receptor was taken from a human donor with ulcerative colitis or Crohn's disease, or a healthy co-twin of an affected twin (not recorded which).

CDR3 sequence reads: CASTPGTSGYNEQFF. This chain uses TRBV5-1 with TRBJ2-1; absent DNA, TCRdb's TRBD2 call cannot be checked. The CDR3 is 15 amino acids. Looked up from germline, CDR1 is SGHRS and CDR2 is YFSETQ. Together with reference TRBV5-1 and TRBJ2-1, the CDR3 gives the full variable domain: KAGVTQTPRYLIKTRGQQVTLSCSPISGHRSVSWYQQTPGQGLQFLFEYFSETQRNKGNFPGRFSGRQFSNSRSEMNVSTLELGDSALYLCASTPGTSGYNEQFFGPGTRLTVL.